This entry describes one TCR beta chain. Trimming removed 4 bases from V and 4 bases from J, with 8 bases in between. CDR1 and CDR2 (germline): SGDLS, YYNGEE. The CDR3 has 12 residues. The record originates from a study of blood T cell repertoires in COVID-19. Methods used by the authors: How many nucleated cells were present was estimated from reference gene primer amplification. Sequenced by immunoSEQ multiplex PCR; TCRdb stores in-frame clones only, minus some. The V and J calls and clone size are taken from that table; D and trimming were inferred from the DNA. The table shows a few hundred thousand clones, with about 89% occurring only once.

Sequenced sample: PBMCs or T cells enriched from blood (not recorded which). The source is a middle-aged man in a cohort exposed to, infected with or recovered from COVID-19 (not recorded which). The chain has TRBV9 and TRBJ2-5, with a tentative D call TRBD2 (5 bases). The CDR3 sequence: CASSPGGETQYF. The CDR3 coding sequence is TGTGCCAGCAGCCCAGGAGGAGAGACCCAGTACTTC.